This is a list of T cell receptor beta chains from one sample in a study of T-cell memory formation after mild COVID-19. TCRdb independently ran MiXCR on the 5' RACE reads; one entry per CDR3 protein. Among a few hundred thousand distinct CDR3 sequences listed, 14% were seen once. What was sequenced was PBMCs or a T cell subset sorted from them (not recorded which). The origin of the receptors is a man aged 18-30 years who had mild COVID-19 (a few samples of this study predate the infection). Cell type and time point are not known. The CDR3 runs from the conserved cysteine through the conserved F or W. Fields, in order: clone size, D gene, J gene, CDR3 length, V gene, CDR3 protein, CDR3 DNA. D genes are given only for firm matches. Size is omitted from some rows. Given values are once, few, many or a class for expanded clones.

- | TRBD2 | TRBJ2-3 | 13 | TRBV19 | CAFVPAGGLRQYF | TGTGCCTTTGTCCCAGCGGGGGGGCTGAGGCAGTATTTT
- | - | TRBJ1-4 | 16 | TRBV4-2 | CASSQVWQASNEKLFF | TGTGCCAGCAGCCAAGTATGGCAGGCTAGTAATGAAAAACTGTTTTTT
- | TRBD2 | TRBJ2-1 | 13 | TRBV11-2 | CASRVIGGGVQFF | TGTGCCAGCAGAGTTATAGGCGGGGGGGTCCAGTTCTTC
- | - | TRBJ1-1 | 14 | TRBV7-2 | CASSLVAGRTEAFF | TGTGCCAGCAGCTTAGTAGCGGGGCGGACTGAAGCTTTCTTT
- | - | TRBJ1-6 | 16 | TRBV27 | CASGGLGPVYNSPLHF | TGTGCCAGCGGGGGGCTCGGGCCGGTCTATAATTCACCCCTCCACTTT
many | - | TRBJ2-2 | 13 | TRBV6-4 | CASSDSTTGELFF | TGTGCCAGCAGTGACTCGACTACCGGGGAGCTGTTTTTT
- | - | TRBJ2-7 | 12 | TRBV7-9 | CASSLAFNEQYF | TGTGCCAGCAGCTTGGCATTCAACGAGCAGTACTTC
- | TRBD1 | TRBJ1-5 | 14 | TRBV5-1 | CASSWGDSLAPQHF | TGCGCCAGCAGCTGGGGGGACAGCTTGGCGCCCCAGCATTTT
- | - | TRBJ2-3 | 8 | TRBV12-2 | CSEDTQYF | TGTTCTGAAGATACGCAGTATTTT
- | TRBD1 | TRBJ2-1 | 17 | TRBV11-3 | CASSSTLLVQGANEQFF | TGTGCCAGCAGCTCTACCTTGCTCGTGCAGGGGGCGAATGAGCAGTTCTTC
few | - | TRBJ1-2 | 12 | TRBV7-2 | CASSLVPPNYTF | TGTGCCAGCAGCTTAGTCCCACCTAACTACACCTTC
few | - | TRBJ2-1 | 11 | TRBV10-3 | CAISLLDEQFF | TGTGCCATCAGTTTATTGGATGAGCAGTTCTTC
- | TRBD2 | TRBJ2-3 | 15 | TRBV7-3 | CASQKRGGSTDTQYF | TGTGCCAGCCAGAAGCGGGGGGGAAGCACAGATACGCAGTATTTT
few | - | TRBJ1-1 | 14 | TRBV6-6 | CASSYSPEGTEAFF | TGTGCCAGCAGTTACTCGCCCGAGGGCACTGAAGCTTTCTTT
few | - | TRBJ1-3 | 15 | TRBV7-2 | CASSFTGYAGNTIYF | TGTGCCAGCAGCTTCACGGGGTATGCCGGAAACACCATATATTTT
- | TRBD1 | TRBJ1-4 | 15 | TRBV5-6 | CASSHRQGAGEKLFF | TGTGCCAGCAGCCACCGACAGGGGGCCGGTGAAAAACTGTTTTTT
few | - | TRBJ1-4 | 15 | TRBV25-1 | CASSDIWGVGEKLFF | TGTGCCAGCAGTGATATCTGGGGGGTAGGGGAAAAACTGTTTTTT
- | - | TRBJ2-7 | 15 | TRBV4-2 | CASSQLPGSNYEQYF | TGTGCCAGCAGCCAATTGCCGGGATCCAACTACGAGCAGTACTTC